The 3 T cell receptor beta chains listed next were all sequenced from one sample in a study of T cell responses to AZD1222 COVID-19 vaccine. TCRdb's table, derived via immunoSEQ multiplex PCR, lists solely in-frame clones and lacks some. The data show around 84,000 clones, about 90% seen once. Source: peripheral blood, taken on day 0 of MenACWY control vaccination. These receptors were taken from an adult in good health.

The chain couples TRBV2 to TRBJ2-1; D possibly corresponds to TRBD1 (5 bases). With 8 bases removed from V and 9 bases from J, the gap between germline ends came to 11 bases. Germline CDR1 and CDR2: SNHLY and FYNNEI. This CDR3 is built from 11 residues. CDR3 nucleotides: TGTGCCAGCCTTCAGGGCTTTGAGCAGTTCTTC. Translated, it gives CASLQGFEQFF.

V usage is TRBV5-4 and J usage is TRBJ2-7, with D possibly TRBD2 on 5 matching bases. Germline CDR1 reads SGHNT; CDR2 reads YYREEE (reference sequence). This CDR3 comprises 13 residues. The germline V and J ends were trimmed by 6 bases and 4 bases, with 14 bases remaining between them. The CDR3 region has the DNA TGTGCCAGCACCGACTATACACAGTACGAGCAGTACTTC. Translated: CASTDYTQYEQYF.

V gene TRBV6-5 combines with J gene TRBJ1-2; the D is unclear. The CDR3 has 12 residues. Germline V gene sequence: CDR1 MNHEY, CDR2 SVGAGI. V lost 7 bases, J lost 5 bases, and 11 bases lay in between. CDR3 coding DNA: TGTGCCAGCACTATGGGTCAATATGGCTACACCTTC. It yields the protein CASTMGQYGYTF.